The 26 T cell receptor beta chains in this list originate from one sample, sequenced in a study of T cell responses to AZD1222 COVID-19 vaccine. The method was immunoSEQ multiplex PCR; TCRdb's version includes in-frame clones alone and lacks a portion of them. The profile shows more than 150,000 clones, approximately 94% of them singletons. The sample in question was peripheral blood, obtained 28 days after the second AZD1222 dose. These receptors were obtained from an adult who received the AZD1222 COVID-19 vaccine.

The chain is built from TRBV5-6 and TRBJ2-3; unclear D gene. Between the trimmed V and J ends, which lost 4 bases and 0 bases, there was a span of 21 bases. Germline CDR1 and CDR2: SGHDT and YYEEEE. CDR3 length equals 18 residues. CDR3 loop: CASSRARWAPTSTDTQYF. In DNA form, the CDR3 reads TGTGCCAGCAGCCGCGCCCGTTGGGCCCCGACTAGCACAGATACGCAGTATTTT.

The chain carries TRBV4-3 and TRBJ2-7; TRBD2 matches at 8 bases. V lost 3 bases, J lost 6 bases, and 10 bases stayed unmatched. The germline gives CDR1 LGHNA, CDR2 YSLEER. The CDR3 runs 15 residues. The CDR3 loop is CASSQSGRGGAEQYF. Here the CDR3 DNA reads TGCGCCAGCAGCCAGTCTGGCCGGGGGGGCGCCGAGCAGTACTTC.

This clone was detected once. The rearrangement uses TRBV19 and TRBJ1-2; the D is unclear. The CDR3 is 14 amino acids. V lost 4 bases and J lost 4, with 13 bases in between. Germline loops: CDR1 LNHDA, CDR2 SQIVND (reference sequence). CDR3: CASSRAGTAYGYTF. CDR3 in DNA: TGTGCCAGTAGTAGGGCAGGCACCGCCTATGGCTACACCTTC.

This clone was counted once. The CDR3 loop is CATSDFSTGDNEQFF. For the CDR3, the DNA is TGTGCCACCAGTGATTTTTCGACAGGCGACAATGAGCAGTTCTTC. V usage is TRBV24-1 and J usage is TRBJ2-1; D is perhaps TRBD1 (6 bases). CDR1 is KGHDR, CDR2 SFDVKD, per germline. This CDR3 contains 15 residues. Trimming stripped 1 base from V and 5 bases from J, with 11 bases between.

The V gene is TRBV7-2, the J gene TRBJ2-7; 11 bases map to TRBD2. Germline V lookup: CDR1 SGHTA, CDR2 FQGNSA. This CDR3 is 15 amino acids long. V trimming: 4 bases; J trimming: 2 bases; junction bases outside the gene matches: 4. The CDR3 loop is CASSYVAGGPYEQYF. The DNA for the CDR3 is TGTGCCAGCAGCTACGTAGCGGGAGGGCCCTACGAGCAGTACTTC.

V usage is TRBV7-2 and J usage is TRBJ2-1, with D unresolved. The V gene's germline CDR1 is SGHTA and CDR2 FQGNSA. The CDR3 loop spans 14 amino acids. Trimming took 1 base from V and 1 from J, leaving 5 bases between them. The CDR3 DNA reads TGTGCCAGCAGCTTAGTAAGTTCCTACAATGAGCAGTTCTTC. Translation gives CASSLVSSYNEQFF.

The rearrangement uses TRBV9 and TRBJ2-2, with no clear D. Germline lookup yields CDR1 SGDLS and CDR2 YYNGEE. The V end lost 1 base, the J end lost 7 bases, and 5 bases lay between the germline ends. This CDR3 region has 12 residues. The CDR3 region is CASSVYHGELFF. The CDR3 nucleotides read TGTGCCAGCAGCGTATATCACGGGGAGCTGTTTTTT.

The CDR3 DNA is TGTGCCAGCAGTTTAGGACAGGCGCCAGGGGAGCAGTACTTC. Protein sequence: CASSLGQAPGEQYF. J is TRBJ2-7 and V is TRBV28; 7 bases are a match to TRBD1. V trimming: 2 bases; J trimming: 7 bases; junction bases outside the gene matches: 8. Per germline, CDR1 MDHEN and CDR2 SYDVKM. This CDR3 is built from 14 residues.

V is TRBV28 and J is TRBJ2-3; 7 bases match TRBD1. Germline V gives CDR1 MDHEN, CDR2 SYDVKM. The CDR3 loop spans 16 amino acids. Trimming cost V 3 bases and J 1 base; bases outside gene matches: 7. Here the CDR3 DNA reads TGTGCCAGCAGTTTTTTAACGGGGACAGGCACAGATACGCAGTATTTT. Amino acid sequence: CASSFLTGTGTDTQYF.

Remarks on this clone: Germline is not matched at one junction end, which may reflect a read error. The rearrangement joins TRBV6-2 or TRBV6-3 to TRBJ1-2; D possibly corresponds to TRBD1 (6 bases). The CDR3 has 15 residues. CDR1 and CDR2 (germline): MNHEY, SVGEGT. The CDR3 DNA sequence: TGTGCCAGCAGTTACTCAGGAGGACCGTGGACAGACTGCAAATTC. Residues: CASSYSGGPWTDCKF.

The genes are TRBV5-1 and TRBJ2-3; D gene ambiguous. Trimming removed 0 bases at V and 4 bases at J, with 0 bases between. The germline V gene has CDR1 SGHRS and CDR2 YFSETQ. CDR3 size: 11 residues. The CDR3 reads CASSLADTQYF. In DNA form, the CDR3 reads TGCGCCAGCAGCTTGGCAGATACGCAGTATTTT.

The J gene is TRBJ1-6, the V gene TRBV2; 8 bases line up with TRBD1. Germline lookup yields CDR1 SNHLY and CDR2 FYNNEI. The CDR3 consists of 12 residues. The ends lost 6 bases at V and 10 bases at J; junction bases unmatched: 2. The CDR3 DNA reads TGTGCCAGCAGACGACAGGGGTCACCCCTCCACTTT. The encoded protein is CASRRQGSPLHF.

J is TRBJ1-5 and V is TRBV2; maybe TRBD1 (5 bases). The V and J ends lost 2 bases and 7 bases respectively, with 12 bases between them. The CDR3 length is 14 residues. Germline V gene lookup returns CDR1 SNHLY and CDR2 FYNNEI. The CDR3 bases are TGTGCCAGCAGTGAACTCACCGGGGACCAGCCCCAGCATTTT. This translates into CASSELTGDQPQHF.

The gene calls are TRBV6-5 and TRBJ1-4; TRBD1 is a possible D gene (5 bases). Germline V gene sequence: CDR1 MNHEY, CDR2 SVGAGI. The CDR3 is 15 amino acids. V lost 5 bases to trimming and J lost 4 bases, with 14 bases between them. This CDR3 reads CASSPRDGGNEKLFF. In DNA form, the CDR3 reads TGTGCCAGCAGTCCACGGGACGGCGGTAATGAAAAACTGTTTTTT.

CDR3 amino acids: CASNMRVMNTEAFF. The CDR3 DNA is TGTGCCAGCAACATGCGAGTAATGAACACTGAAGCTTTCTTT. The chain joins TRBV2 to TRBJ1-1; D ambiguous. There are 14 residues in the CDR3. Germline V lookup: CDR1 SNHLY, CDR2 FYNNEI. With 7 bases removed from V and 0 bases from J, the gap between germline ends came to 12 bases.

This chain uses TRBV5-1 with TRBJ1-2; a weak D match, TRBD1 (6 bases). The V and J ends lost 6 bases and 8 bases respectively, with 26 bases between them. Germline V gene lookup returns CDR1 SGHRS and CDR2 YFSETQ. CDR3 length equals 16 residues. CDR3 sequence: CASKPDLGGTRWGYTF. In nucleotides, the CDR3 is TGCGCCAGCAAACCAGATCTTGGAGGGACAAGATGGGGCTACACCTTC. The variable domain in full, with the rest retrieved from reference TRBV5-1 and TRBJ1-2, is KAGVTQTPRYLIKTRGQQVTLSCSPISGHRSVSWYQQTPGQGLQFLFEYFSETQRNKGNFPGRFSGRQFSNSRSEMNVSTLELGDSALYLCASKPDLGGTRWGYTFGSGTRLTVV.

This clone was seen once. The J gene is TRBJ2-5, the V gene TRBV5-1; a weak D match, TRBD2 (5 bases). The V and J ends lost 1 base and 2 bases respectively, with 9 bases between them. This CDR3 is 14 amino acids long. Germline V gives CDR1 SGHRS, CDR2 YFSETQ. This CDR3 is CASSLSGRQETQYF. CDR3 coding DNA: TGCGCCAGCAGCTTGTCGGGGAGACAAGAGACCCAGTACTTC.

The rearrangement links TRBV2 to TRBJ2-3, with D perhaps matching TRBD2 (5 bases). Trimming stripped 3 bases from V and 3 bases from J, with 16 bases between. Germline CDR1 SNHLY, CDR2 FYNNEI. The CDR3 is 16 amino acids. The CDR3 loop is CASSDSGSGMTDTQYF. As DNA, the CDR3 is TGTGCCAGCAGTGATAGTGGGAGCGGTATGACAGATACGCAGTATTTT.

This clone has just a few counts. The chain carries TRBV4-2 and TRBJ2-6, with TRBD2 as a possible D gene (5 bases). CDR1 and CDR2 (germline): LGHNA, YNFKEQ. V lost 1 base to trimming and J lost 4 bases, with 11 bases between them. This CDR3 is built from 16 residues. In DNA form, the CDR3 reads TGTGCCAGCAGCCAAGGGTTCCCGGGAGGGGCCAACGTCCTGACTTTC. Encoded protein: CASSQGFPGGANVLTF.

The chain carries TRBV3-1 (or the pseudogene TRBV3-2) and TRBJ2-5; unclear D gene. The CDR3 is made up of 16 amino acids. Germline V gives CDR1 LGHDT, CDR2 YNNKEL (reference sequence). Between the trimmed V and J ends, which lost 1 base and 10 bases, there was a span of 22 bases. The DNA of the CDR3 is TGTGCCAGCAGCCAAGCGAAGACACGGCCCAACGGTGACCAGTACTTC. Translated, it gives CASSQAKTRPNGDQYF.

The chain carries TRBV4-1 and TRBJ2-3, with a tentative D call TRBD2 (7 bases). Germline V CDR1 and CDR2: MGHRA, YSYEKL. Trimming stripped 1 base from V and 3 bases from J, with 20 bases between. The CDR3 extends over 18 amino acids. CDR3 protein: CASSQVRRGPLGTDTQYF. CDR3 coding DNA: TGCGCCAGCAGCCAAGTAAGGCGGGGGCCCCTAGGTACAGATACGCAGTATTTT.

The CDR3 DNA is TGTGCCAGCAGCACAAAAGGACTGGAAGAGACCCAGTACTTC. Translating gives CASSTKGLEETQYF. V and J are TRBV5-4 and TRBJ2-5; maybe TRBD2 (5 bases). With 4 bases removed from V and 3 bases from J, the gap between germline ends came to 13 bases. This CDR3 is built from 14 residues. Germline V gives CDR1 SGHNT, CDR2 YYREEE (reference sequence).

This chain connects TRBV10-2 to TRBJ1-4, with 9 bases identical to TRBD1. The CDR3 covers 15 residues. J lost 4 bases, V lost 4 bases, and 4 bases had no gene match. Germline CDR1 and CDR2: WSHSY and SAAADI. The CDR3 loop is CASSGGTGLNEKLFF. The CDR3 DNA sequence: TGCGCCAGCAGTGGAGGGACAGGGCTTAATGAAAAACTGTTTTTT.

This clone was found once. The J gene is TRBJ1-6, the V gene TRBV27; TRBD1 matches at 8 bases. Germline V gene sequence: CDR1 MNHEY, CDR2 SMNVEV (reference sequence). The CDR3 totals 17 residues. Germline trimming cut 5 bases from V and 1 base from J; bases unmatched to any gene: 7. CDR3 region: CASSKGTGHSYNSPLHF. The CDR3 coding sequence is TGTGCCAGCAGTAAAGGGACAGGTCATTCCTATAATTCACCCCTCCACTTT.

The chain recombines TRBV7-8 with TRBJ1-2; perhaps TRBD1 as D (5 bases). V dropped 3 bases and J dropped 4 bases, with 12 bases sitting between them. Germline CDR1 is SGHVS and CDR2 is FQNEAQ. The CDR3 contains 14 residues. The CDR3 loop is CASSFHQDSYGYTF. CDR3 sequence (DNA): TGTGCCAGCAGCTTTCATCAAGACAGCTATGGCTACACCTTC. The full variable domain, completed using reference TRBV7-8 and TRBJ1-2, is GAGVSQSPRYKVAKRGQDVALRCDPISGHVSLFWYQQALGQGPEFLTYFQNEAQLDKSGLPSDRFFAERPEGSVSTLKIQRTQQEDSAVYLCASSFHQDSYGYTFGSGTRLTVV.

The CDR3 loop is CASSASQGSNTIYF. CDR3 nucleotide sequence: TGTGCCAGCAGCGCATCCCAGGGATCAAACACCATATATTTT. The V call is TRBV9, the J call TRBJ1-3, with D possibly TRBD1 on 5 matching bases. V shed 3 bases and J shed 6 bases, with 13 bases lying between them. In germline, CDR1 is SGDLS, CDR2 YYNGEE. The CDR3 is 14 amino acids.